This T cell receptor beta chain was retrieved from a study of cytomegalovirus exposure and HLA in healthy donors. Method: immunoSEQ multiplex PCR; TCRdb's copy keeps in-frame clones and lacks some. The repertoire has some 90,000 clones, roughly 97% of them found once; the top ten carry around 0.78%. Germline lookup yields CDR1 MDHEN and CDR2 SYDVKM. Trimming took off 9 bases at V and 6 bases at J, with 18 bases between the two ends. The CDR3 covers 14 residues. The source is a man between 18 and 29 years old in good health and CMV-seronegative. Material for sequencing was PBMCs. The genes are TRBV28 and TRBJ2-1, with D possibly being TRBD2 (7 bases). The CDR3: CASGGGYRSNEQFF. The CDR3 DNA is TGTGCCAGTGGGGGGGGCTACCGGAGCAATGAGCAGTTCTTC.